This entry lists 19 T cell receptor beta chains sequenced from one sample in a study of blood T cell repertoires in COVID-19 (dated by TCRdb to 2019 to 2021). The library came from the immunoSEQ multiplex PCR assay. TCRdb's version of the immuneACCESS table is confined to in-frame rearrangements and falls short of the full clone set. An unresolved V gene accounts for under half of the shortfall where checked; the remainder is of unknown origin. The sample table contains about 88,000 clones; only one count was recorded for roughly 88% of them. Of the sample, about 6.7% is held by the ten largest clones. Material for sequencing was peripheral blood. The source is a man aged 18 to 29 with COVID-19, enrolled during active disease.

V usage is TRBV5-1 and J usage is TRBJ2-7, with 8 bases lining up with TRBD2. There are 13 residues in the CDR3. Losses at the gene ends were 5 bases for V and 5 bases for J; bases not matched to a gene: 6. Per germline, CDR1 SGHRS and CDR2 YFSETQ. The CDR3 loop is CASSPGTSDEQYF. The CDR3 DNA reads TGCGCCAGCAGTCCCGGGACTAGTGACGAGCAGTACTTC.

This chain connects TRBV5-1 to TRBJ2-4; the match to TRBD1 covers 9 bases. Looked up from germline, CDR1 is SGHRS and CDR2 is YFSETQ. V was clipped by 3 bases and J by 0 bases; unmatched bases: 4. The CDR3 is made up of 16 amino acids. CDR3 amino acids: CASSSGQGLAKNIQYF. The CDR3 coding sequence is TGCGCCAGCAGCTCGGGACAGGGACTAGCCAAAAACATTCAGTACTTC.

The chain carries TRBV6-6 and TRBJ2-2; D unresolved. The ends were cut back, 6 bases at V and 2 bases at J, with 13 bases in the middle. This CDR3 has 15 residues. Germline CDR1 MNHNY, CDR2 SVGAGI (reference sequence). The CDR3 nucleotides read TGTGCCAGCAGCCTCCTGACTGGAAACACCGGGGAGCTGTTTTTT. Translation: CASSLLTGNTGELFF.

The rearrangement uses TRBV27 and TRBJ2-1; D may be TRBD2 (5 bases). The germline gives CDR1 MNHEY, CDR2 SMNVEV (reference sequence). The CDR3 is made up of 15 amino acids. Deletions cut 5 bases from V and 0 bases from J, with 11 bases between. The CDR3 region has the DNA TGTGCCAGCAGTCCGGGGAGCGGCTCCTACAATGAGCAGTTCTTC. Protein product: CASSPGSGSYNEQFF.

The J gene is TRBJ1-6, the V gene TRBV19; TRBD1 agrees at 9 bases. Looked up from germline, CDR1 is LNHDA and CDR2 is SQIVND (reference sequence). Losses at the gene ends were 5 bases for V and 8 bases for J; bases not matched to a gene: 10. The CDR3 is 16 amino acids. In DNA form, the CDR3 reads TGTGCCAGTAGTCCTTCCATAGGGACAGGGTATTCACCCCTCCACTTT. Encoded protein: CASSPSIGTGYSPLHF.

The chain carries TRBV19 and TRBJ2-7; the match to TRBD2 covers 12 bases. V was clipped by 3 bases and J by 6 bases; unmatched bases: 12. The CDR3 is 17 residues long. From germline, CDR1 is LNHDA and CDR2 SQIVND (reference sequence). The DNA for the CDR3 is TGTGCCAGTAGTATCCTCGAGACTAGCGGGAGTTTTGTCGAGCAGTACTTC. This codes for CASSILETSGSFVEQYF.

The gene calls are TRBV28 and TRBJ2-3, with 8 bases aligning to TRBD2. CDR3 length: 18 amino acids. J lost 6 bases, V lost 7 bases, and 21 bases had no gene match. The germline V gene has CDR1 MDHEN and CDR2 SYDVKM. The CDR3 spells CASTFFRGPAGELDTQYF. The CDR3 nucleotides are TGTGCCAGCACCTTCTTCCGGGGTCCAGCGGGAGAACTCGATACGCAGTATTTT.

The V call is TRBV6-6, the J call TRBJ2-3; D ambiguous. V was clipped by 6 bases and J by 0 bases, with 4 bases between them. The length of the CDR3 is 12 residues. Germline V gives CDR1 MNHNY, CDR2 SVGAGI (reference sequence). DNA of the CDR3: TGTGCCAGCAGCTCTAGCACAGATACGCAGTATTTT. It is translated as CASSSSTDTQYF.

The chain uses TRBV19 and TRBJ2-1; TRBD1 is a possible D gene (6 bases). Trimming left V 1 base short and J 10 bases short, with 8 bases between. The CDR3 loop spans 12 amino acids. Per the germline V gene, CDR1 is LNHDA and CDR2 is SQIVND (reference sequence). The CDR3 spells CASSIVGTEQFF. In DNA, the CDR3 is TGTGCCAGTAGTATAGTCGGGACAGAGCAGTTCTTC.

This clone occurred once. This chain joins TRBV6-5 and TRBJ2-5; 7 nucleotides agree with TRBD1. The J segment lost 5 bases and the V segment lost 6 bases, leaving 12 bases of the junction unmatched. The CDR3 length is 15 residues. In germline, CDR1 is MNHEY, CDR2 SVGAGI. The CDR3 is CASRDSERGHETQYF. CDR3 in DNA: TGTGCCAGCAGGGACTCCGAAAGGGGGCATGAGACCCAGTACTTC.

This chain joins TRBV7-9 and TRBJ2-7; a weak D match, TRBD2 (5 bases). The CDR3 runs 16 residues. V dropped 6 bases and J dropped 0 bases, with 18 bases sitting between them. The germline CDR1 and CDR2 sequences are SEHNR and FQNEAQ (reference sequence). The CDR3 here is CASSPSGSRTSYEQYF. The CDR3 region has the DNA TGTGCCAGCAGTCCCAGCGGCAGTCGGACCTCCTACGAGCAGTACTTC. Full variable domain (missing parts from reference TRBV7-9 and TRBJ2-7): DTGVSQNPRHKITKRGQNVTFRCDPISEHNRLYWYRQTLGQGPEFLTYFQNEAQLEKSRLLSDRFSAERPKGSFSTLEIQRTEQGDSAMYLCASSPSGSRTSYEQYFGPGTRLTVT.

This chain links TRBV18 with TRBJ2-3; TRBD1 might be the D (6 bases). Germline assignment: CDR1 KGHSH and CDR2 LQKENI. Trimming took 4 bases from V and 3 from J, leaving 14 bases between them. This CDR3 spans 15 amino acids. DNA for the CDR3: TGTGCCAGCTCACTACAGGGTGGGAGAACAGATACGCAGTATTTT. Translation gives CASSLQGGRTDTQYF.

The V call is TRBV28, the J call TRBJ2-7, with 9 bases fitting TRBD1. CDR1 is MDHEN and CDR2 is SYDVKM in the germline V gene. Losses at the gene ends were 2 bases for V and 0 bases for J; bases not matched to a gene: 2. The CDR3 is made up of 15 amino acids. The CDR3 DNA sequence: TGTGCCAGCAGTTTAGGGACAGGGACCTCCTACGAGCAGTACTTC. Protein: CASSLGTGTSYEQYF.

V is TRBV5-6 and J is TRBJ2-7, with unresolved D. This CDR3 spans 12 amino acids. Between the trimmed V and J ends, which lost 1 base and 7 bases, there was a span of 9 bases. Germline V gives CDR1 SGHDT, CDR2 YYEEEE. The CDR3: CASSLSITEQYF. The DNA of the CDR3 is TGTGCCAGCAGCTTGTCCATAACAGAGCAGTACTTC.

The chain is built from TRBV9 and TRBJ1-3, with D maybe TRBD1 (6 bases). Trimming stripped 7 bases from V and 3 bases from J, with 11 bases between. The CDR3 consists of 13 residues. Looked up from germline, CDR1 is SGDLS and CDR2 is YYNGEE. DNA for the CDR3: TGTGCCAGCGGCAGGGGTTTTGGAAACACCATATATTTT. As protein: CASGRGFGNTIYF.

V gene TRBV4-3 combines with J gene TRBJ1-1; D is uncertain. This CDR3 has 13 residues. The ends were cut back, 4 bases at V and 3 bases at J, with 9 bases in the middle. Germline V gives CDR1 LGHNA, CDR2 YSLEER. The CDR3 DNA sequence: TGCGCCAGCAGCCTTACTCGGGACACTGAAGCTTTCTTT. This translates into CASSLTRDTEAFF.

The chain uses TRBV30 and TRBJ2-6; weak D call: TRBD1 (6 bases). Germline values: CDR1 GTSNPN, CDR2 SVGIG (reference sequence). The CDR3 is made up of 18 amino acids. V lost 3 bases to trimming and J lost 0 bases, with 18 bases between them. The CDR3 DNA is TGTGCCTGGAGGGGCCTGACAGGCGGCATCTCTGGGGCCAACGTCCTGACTTTC. Its protein is CAWRGLTGGISGANVLTF.

This clone was seen just once. The chain carries TRBV2 and TRBJ1-1; possibly TRBD1 for D (5 bases). CDR1 and CDR2 from the germline V gene are SNHLY and FYNNEI. The CDR3 consists of 14 residues. Between the trimmed V and J ends, which lost 6 bases and 7 bases, there was a span of 18 bases. The CDR3 nucleotides are TGTGCCAGCAGGGAGGTTGGGGGGTCAGTTGAAGCTTTCTTT. This gives the protein CASREVGGSVEAFF.

This rearrangement joins TRBV19 to TRBJ2-3; D not certain. CDR3 length equals 14 residues. V was trimmed by 2 bases and J by 2 bases, leaving 8 bases between them. Germline V gene lookup returns CDR1 LNHDA and CDR2 SQIVND (reference sequence). The CDR3 coding sequence is TGTGCCAGTAGTATACTACCCACCACAGATACGCAGTATTTT. Protein: CASSILPTTDTQYF.